The text below deals with one T cell receptor beta chain. This CDR3 is built from 15 residues. The junction had 7 bases not matched to a gene; V was cut back by 2 bases and J by 3 bases. Germline V gene lookup returns CDR1 MNHNS and CDR2 SASEGT. The assay was immunoSEQ multiplex PCR, and TCRdb's table has in-frame clones only and misses some. The sample records tens of thousands of clones, 92% being singletons. These data are taken from a study of control samples from healthy donors and cancer patients. The TCR sequence derives from a man aged 35-49 years with colorectal cancer. The specimen was PBMCs. The chain couples TRBV6-1 to TRBJ2-7, with 7 nucleotides matching TRBD2. This chain's CDR3 is CASSESLADYYEQYF. The CDR3 nucleotides read TGTGCCAGCAGTGAAAGCCTAGCGGATTACTACGAGCAGTACTTC.